Reported below is one T cell receptor (beta chain). Germline V gene data show CDR1 as MGHRA and CDR2 as YSYEKL. The CDR3 loop spans 16 amino acids. V was cut by 2 bases and J by 0 bases, with 11 bases left in between. Clones were read by immunoSEQ multiplex PCR, and TCRdb kept only the in-frame ones, dropping some. The sample lists about 140,000 clones, 85% occurring once. This record comes from a study of blood T cell repertoires in COVID-19. V and J are TRBV4-1 and TRBJ2-1; possible D gene TRBD1, 6 bases. The receptor was derived from a man aged 45-65 years with acute or convalescent COVID-19. Material: peripheral blood. Here the CDR3 reads CASSQRTASSYNEQFF. DNA of the CDR3: TGCGCCAGCAGCCAAAGGACAGCTAGCTCCTACAATGAGCAGTTCTTC.